This is a list of T cell receptor beta chains from one sample in a study of regulatory T cells in long-lasting Graves disease. TCRdb independently ran MiXCR on the multiplex PCR reads; one entry per CDR3 protein. The repertoire has about 300,000 distinct CDR3 sequences, around 21% of them found once; the top ten carry about 56%. The specimen was peripheral blood mononuclear cells (PBMCs), collected when the disease was refractory, from a patient treated with antithyroid drugs. The source of these receptors is a female donor with Graves disease. CDR3s include the opening cysteine and the closing phenylalanine or tryptophan. A D gene is named only where the DNA matches it firmly. Rows give clone size only sometimes, using once, few, many, or a class for an expanded clone.

CDR3nt | CDR3aa | d_gene | v_gene | abundance | j_gene
TGCAGTGCTAGTGACCGCGGCCCCCTCCACTTT | CSASDRGPLHF | . | TRBV20-1 | . | TRBJ1-6
TGCAGCGTAACAGAGACGACAGGGTCCTATGGCTACACCTTC | CSVTETTGSYGYTF | TRBD1 | TRBV29-1 | . | TRBJ1-2
TGTGCCAGCAGCTTAGGACAGGGACTTCAAGGCTACACCTTC | CASSLGQGLQGYTF | TRBD1 | TRBV7-2 | few | TRBJ1-2
TGTGCCAGCAGTTCCTTAGCGGGGGAGCAGCTCTACGAGCAGTACTTC | CASSSLAGEQLYEQYF | TRBD2 | TRBV6-5 | . | TRBJ2-7
TGTGCCAGCAGCTTCGGGGCCCCCCAAGAGACCCAGTACTTC | CASSFGAPQETQYF | . | TRBV11-1 | many | TRBJ2-5
TGCAGCGTGGAGAGGGGGTATGAGGCCAACATCCTGACTTTC | CSVERGYEANILTF | . | TRBV29-1 | . | TRBJ2-6
TGTGCCAGCAGTCCTCACCGGGACCCCTCCTACGAGCAGTACTTC | CASSPHRDPSYEQYF | . | TRBV27 | many | TRBJ2-7
TGCAGTGCGGCCCGAGATGTATACGAGCAGTACTTC | CSAARDVYEQYF | . | TRBV20-1 | few | TRBJ2-7
TGTGCCAGTAGCGGTGAGACGAACACTGAAGCTTTCTTT | CASSGETNTEAFF | . | TRBV19 | . | TRBJ1-1
TGCAGCGTTGTCGGTCCTAGCGCTAGCTCCTACGAGCAGTACTTC | CSVVGPSASSYEQYF | . | TRBV29-1 | . | TRBJ2-7
TGTGCCAGCAGTTACGTAATGAACACTGAAGCTTTCTTT | CASSYVMNTEAFF | . | TRBV6-2/TRBV6-3 | many | TRBJ1-1
TGTGCCAGCAGTTCCGAAGCCATCGATCTCACTAGCGGGAGATTGTCCGAGCAGTACTTC | CASSSEAIDLTSGRLSEQYF | TRBD2 | TRBV28 | many | TRBJ2-7
TGCGCCAGCAGTACGGGACTAGCGGGAGTGGATACGCAGTATTTT | CASSTGLAGVDTQYF | TRBD2 | TRBV5-1 | . | TRBJ2-3
TGCGCCAGCAGCAAGGACTTAGCGGGAGTTGACGGGGAGCTGTTTTTT | CASSKDLAGVDGELFF | TRBD2 | TRBV5-1 | . | TRBJ2-2
TGTGCCAGCAGCTTAGGGGGGACAGTCTACGAGCAGTGCTTC | CASSLGGTVYEQCF | TRBD1 | TRBV11-2 | few | TRBJ2-7
TGTGCCAGCAGCCCGCGCCAGGACGAGCAGTACTTC | CASSPRQDEQYF | . | TRBV6-1 | few | TRBJ2-7
TGTGCCAGCAGCTTAGTATACGCTGAAGCTTTCTTT | CASSLVYAEAFF | . | TRBV7-9 | . | TRBJ1-1
TGTGCCACCAGTGATTTGGGACAGGCTAGAAGAGCGCCGAACGAGCAGTACTTC | CATSDLGQARRAPNEQYF | TRBD1 | TRBV24-1 | few | TRBJ2-7
TGTGCCAGCAGCCCAGTCGGGGGAGACACCGGGGAGCTGTTTTTT | CASSPVGGDTGELFF | . | TRBV7-3 | . | TRBJ2-2
TGTGCCTGGAGTGCACCGCCAATTTTTTACGAGCAGTACTTC | CAWSAPPIFYEQYF | . | TRBV30 | . | TRBJ2-7
TGCAGCATGCGGGGCGCCATGAACACTGAAGCTTTCTTT | CSMRGAMNTEAFF | . | TRBV29-1 | many | TRBJ1-1
TGTGCCAGCAGTTACTCGCACCCAGGGGCTCCCGTCTCCTACGAGCAGTACTTC | CASSYSHPGAPVSYEQYF | . | TRBV6-5 | many | TRBJ2-7
TGCAGTGCTAGAGACCCCGGCGGGAGGGTTGAGACCCAGTACTTC | CSARDPGGRVETQYF | TRBD2 | TRBV20-1 | . | TRBJ2-5
TGCGCCAGCAGCTTGACTAACCCTTACGAGCAGTACTTC | CASSLTNPYEQYF | . | TRBV5-1 | many | TRBJ2-7
TGTGCCAGCGATATTACTAGCGGGAGGGCTATCAACGAGCAGTACTTC | CASDITSGRAINEQYF | TRBD2 | TRBV6-1 | . | TRBJ2-7
TGTGCCAGCAGCTTAACAGGGCGGGAAGATCAGCCCCAGCATTTT | CASSLTGREDQPQHF | . | TRBV11-2 | many | TRBJ1-5
TGTGCCAGCAGCTGGACAGGGGGCCGGGATTCACCCCTCCACTTT | CASSWTGGRDSPLHF | TRBD1 | TRBV7-2 | . | TRBJ1-6
TGCGCCAGCAGAGCGACTAGCGGGGGGACCGGGGAGCTGTTTTTT | CASRATSGGTGELFF | TRBD2 | TRBV10-2 | . | TRBJ2-2
TGCAGCGTTGTAAAGGGGAACACTGAAGCTTTCTTT | CSVVKGNTEAFF | . | TRBV29-1 | . | TRBJ1-1
TGTGCCAGCAGCCAAGGACAGGCTTTGACCGGGGAGCTGTTTTTT | CASSQGQALTGELFF | . | TRBV3-1 | many | TRBJ2-2
TGCAGTGCTGGGGGAGGACTAGCGGAAAGCACAGATACGCAGTATTTT | CSAGGGLAESTDTQYF | TRBD2 | TRBV20-1 | . | TRBJ2-3
TGTGCCAGCAGCTTTTATTGGGGTGGGGTAGCCAAAAACATTCAGTACTTC | CASSFYWGGVAKNIQYF | . | TRBV7-8 | many | TRBJ2-4
TGTGCCAGCAGCCGGGACAGGGGGAACGAGCAGTACTTC | CASSRDRGNEQYF | TRBD1 | TRBV12-3/TRBV12-4 | many | TRBJ2-7
TGTGCCAGCAGTGTTAGCAGACAGACCGGGGAGCTGTTTTTT | CASSVSRQTGELFF | . | TRBV6-1 | once | TRBJ2-2
TGCGCCAGCAGCCCCGCCGGGACAGGGTCTTTCGAGCAGTACTTC | CASSPAGTGSFEQYF | TRBD1 | TRBV11-2 | once | TRBJ2-7
TGTGCCAGCAGTCCAGGGACAGGGGGTGGCCCCCTCCACTTT | CASSPGTGGGPLHF | TRBD1 | TRBV6-1 | many | TRBJ1-6
TGTGCCAGCAGCCAAGGTACCGCCTATGGCTACACCTTC | CASSQGTAYGYTF | . | TRBV6-1 | many | TRBJ1-2
TGTGCCACCAGTGATCCATGGACTAGCGGGAGACCTAAGACCCAGTACTTC | CATSDPWTSGRPKTQYF | TRBD2 | TRBV24-1 | many | TRBJ2-5
TGTGCCAGCAGTTCAGGGGGCACAGATACGCAGTATTTT | CASSSGGTDTQYF | . | TRBV28 | . | TRBJ2-3
TGTGCCAGCAGTCCACGACCAGATACCCCGATTGAAGCTTTCTTT | CASSPRPDTPIEAFF | . | TRBV6-1 | . | TRBJ1-1
TGTGCCAGTAGTATTAACCTCTATGGCTACACCTTC | CASSINLYGYTF | . | TRBV19 | . | TRBJ1-2